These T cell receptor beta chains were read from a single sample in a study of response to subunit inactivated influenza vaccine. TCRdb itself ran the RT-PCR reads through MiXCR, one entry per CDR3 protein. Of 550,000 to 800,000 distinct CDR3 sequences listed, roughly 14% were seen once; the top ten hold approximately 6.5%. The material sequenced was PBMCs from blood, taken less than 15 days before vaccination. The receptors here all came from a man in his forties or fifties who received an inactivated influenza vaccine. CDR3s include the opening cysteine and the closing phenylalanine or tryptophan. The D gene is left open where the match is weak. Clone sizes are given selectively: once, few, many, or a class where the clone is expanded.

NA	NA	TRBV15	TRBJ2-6	CATSRGPSGANVLTF	TGTGCCACCAGCAGAGGACCCTCTGGGGCCAACGTCCTGACTTTC
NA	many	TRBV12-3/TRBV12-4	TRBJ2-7	CASSLGADYEQYF	TGTGCCAGCAGTTTAGGGGCCGACTACGAGCAGTACTTC
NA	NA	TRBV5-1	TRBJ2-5	CASSFFGAEETQYF	TGCGCCAGCAGCTTCTTTGGGGCAGAAGAGACCCAGTACTTC
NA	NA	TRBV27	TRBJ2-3	CASSLKFAGSTDTQYF	TGTGCCAGCAGTTTAAAGTTTGCAGGGAGCACAGATACGCAGTATTTT
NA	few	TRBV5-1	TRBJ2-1	CASSLATLSNNNEQFF	TGCGCCAGCAGCTTGGCCACACTCAGCAATAACAATGAGCAGTTCTTC
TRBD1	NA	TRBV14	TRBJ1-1	CASSQTGGRNTEAFF	TGTGCCAGCAGCCAGACAGGGGGCAGGAACACTGAAGCTTTCTTT
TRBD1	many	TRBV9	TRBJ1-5	CASSAAGGMYQPQHF	TGTGCCAGCAGCGCTGCAGGGGGCATGTATCAGCCCCAGCATTTT
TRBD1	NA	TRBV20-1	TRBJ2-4	CSANPGQGAGGKNIQYF	TGCAGTGCTAACCCGGGACAGGGGGCAGGAGGGAAAAACATTCAGTACTTC
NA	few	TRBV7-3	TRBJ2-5	CASSAWGPRETQYF	TGTGCCAGCAGCGCCTGGGGACCTCGGGAGACCCAGTACTTC
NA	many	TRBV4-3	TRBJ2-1	CASSQGIAGGSYNEQFF	TGCGCCAGCAGCCAAGGCATCGCCGGGGGCTCCTACAATGAGCAGTTCTTC
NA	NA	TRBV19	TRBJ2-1	CASSIRAALVSDEQFF	TGTGCCAGTAGTATCCGCGCGGCTTTGGTCTCCGATGAGCAGTTCTTC
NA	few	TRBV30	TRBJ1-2	CAWSIWGSGGYTF	TGTGCCTGGAGTATTTGGGGCAGCGGAGGCTACACCTTC